These T cell receptor beta chains were read from a single sample in a study of T cells in Graves' hyperthyroidism and ophthalmopathy. Via MiXCR, TCRdb re-called the multiplex PCR reads, giving one row per CDR3 protein. The table has 93,000 or so distinct CDR3 sequences, 40% to 50% seen once. The sequencing sample was made of blood. Receptors were obtained from a man between 35 and 55 years old with Graves' hyperthyroidism. Each CDR3 is given with its conserved first and last residue.

J gene,V gene,CDR3 protein
TRBJ1-2,TRBV6-6,CASSYSGIPGRGYTF
TRBJ1-6,TRBV5-1,CASREQENSPLHF
TRBJ2-5,TRBV7-3,CASSSTGSETQYF
TRBJ1-1,TRBV19,CASSIRRGASNTEAFF
TRBJ2-5,TRBV29-1,CSVDLAGETQYF
TRBJ2-1,TRBV12-3/TRBV12-4,CASSLLVADIEQLF
TRBJ1-1,TRBV7-9,CASSSDRRGTEAFF
TRBJ1-2,TRBV6-1,CASFNTVNYGYTF
TRBJ2-1,TRBV20-1,CSARDPRPVNEQFF
TRBJ2-7,TRBV2,CASSEASGRAGELYF
TRBJ2-7,TRBV5-1,CASSPDSYYEQYF
TRBJ1-2,TRBV14,CASSPLQDTF
TRBJ2-3,TRBV10-3,CASSSNSYTDTQYF
TRBJ2-1,TRBV9,CASSVVSGTGGSYNEQFF
TRBJ1-5,TRBV10-2,CASSEPSLDYEHF
TRBJ2-5,TRBV29-1,CSVDGQGETQYF
TRBJ2-3,TRBV4-3,CASSQGSSGSFSDTQYF
TRBJ1-1,TRBV20-1,CSASRGRGLGTEAFF
TRBJ2-3,TRBV19,CASTDTDTQYF
TRBJ2-5,TRBV19,CASRLAARQETQYF
TRBJ1-1,TRBV29-1,CSASGWVTEAFF
TRBJ2-7,TRBV20-1,CSASASGSSGELYF
TRBJ2-5,TRBV19,CASSTPTGIAGGEETQYF
TRBJ2-7,TRBV4-1,CASSQVGKDYEQYF
TRBJ2-3,TRBV2,CARGLAGGPEDTQYF
TRBJ1-4,TRBV6-1,CASSSGGRSEKLFF
TRBJ1-4,TRBV2,CASSEQGAENEKLFF
TRBJ2-2,TRBV5-1,CASSVGTSNTGELFF
TRBJ1-1,TRBV25-1,CASSEGQRPTEAFF
TRBJ1-2,TRBV4-2,CASSQDRSNYGYTF
TRBJ1-1,TRBV29-1,CSVELGTGKTEAFF
TRBJ1-1,TRBV2,CAWRRVGMNTEAFF
TRBJ2-3,TRBV6-6,CASVDSGTDTQYF
TRBJ1-2,TRBV20-1,CSARDIRAHTRSEGYTF
TRBJ1-1,TRBV20-1,CSASSVRRTEAFF
TRBJ2-5,TRBV5-5,CASSPLPPISQETQYF
TRBJ2-2,TRBV15,CATNQGVTGELFF
TRBJ1-5,TRBV7-6,CASSSTSGGGNQPQHF
TRBJ2-6,TRBV4-2,CASSQEGTPILPLTF
TRBJ1-2,TRBV7-2,CASTEARNYGYTF
TRBJ1-2,TRBV20-1,CSARAGAYGYTF
TRBJ1-5,TRBV7-9,CASSHKSGQGISYEHF
TRBJ2-2,TRBV10-2,CANRAGGPSGELFF
TRBJ2-7,TRBV20-1,CSARVTGHNELHF
TRBJ2-7,TRBV7-9,CASSLVAFSYEQYF
TRBJ2-6,TRBV15,CATSSEGAPKSGANVLTF
TRBJ1-5,TRBV7-8,CASSSFNGNCNQAQHF
TRBJ1-6,TRBV2,CASSRDETDNSPLHF
TRBJ1-6,TRBV7-3,CASSRQGFPLHF
TRBJ1-1,TRBV27,CASSQLSGKAFF
TRBJ1-2,TRBV7-2,CASSLTRDGYGYTF
TRBJ2-1,TRBV20-1,CSAPPGGVDEQFF